This TCR beta chain derives from a study of vaccination and CD4 T cells after COVID-19. Study background: Median time from second vaccine dose to sampling was roughly 76 days (14 to 241).

Treatment given: approximately 10-day PBMC culture with coronavirus spike peptide pools or control peptides (ViraFEST assay). ViraFEST sequenced TCRs after peptide-pool expansion of antigen-specific T cells. V was pared by 5 bases and J by 6 bases, with 17 bases between. There are 14 residues in the CDR3. Germline V gene lookup returns CDR1 SGHVS and CDR2 FNYEAQ. To note about this clonotype: The antigen remains undetermined.

Sequence data for DNA of cultured CD4+ T cells were generated by the Oncomine TCR Beta short-read assay. TCRdb reanalysed the PCR reads using MiXCR and keeps one entry per CDR3 protein. Of under 20,000 distinct CDR3 sequences in the sample, approximately 50% were seen once. V and J are TRBV7-6 and TRBJ2-7; D gene ambiguous. The sample here was CD4+ T cells from blood, cultured in vitro, taken before SARS-CoV-2 vaccination. This receptor was identified in a human donor who had recovered from COVID-19. This CDR3 reads CASSPRIASTEQYF. In nucleotides, the CDR3 is TGTGCCAGCAGCCCAAGGATCGCCTCCACCGAGCAGTACTTC.